The text below deals with one T cell receptor (beta chain). Sequencing used immunoSEQ multiplex PCR; TCRdb keeps in-frame clones, though not all of them. There are approximately 210,000 clones in the sample; roughly 80% occur only once, and 5.1% lies in the top ten. These data come from a study of blood T cell repertoires in COVID-19. Study-wide background: Sources were T cells, B-cell-depleted T cells, or PBMCs; the material itself was cDNA or gDNA.

The CDR3 runs 18 residues. CDR1 and CDR2 (germline): LGHNA, YSLEER. With 4 bases removed from V and 0 bases from J, the gap between germline ends came to 16 bases. This sequence originates from a human donor in a cohort sampled during active COVID-19. The specimen was peripheral blood. This chain links TRBV4-3 with TRBJ2-6; the D gene is possibly TRBD1 (6 bases). CDR3 DNA sequence: TGCGCCAGCAGCCTTCAGGGGACACTAAACTCTGGGGCCAACGTCCTGACTTTC. It codes for CASSLQGTLNSGANVLTF.